These T cell receptor beta chains were read from a single sample in a study of T cells in Graves' hyperthyroidism and ophthalmopathy. From the multiplex PCR reads, TCRdb called clonotypes with MiXCR, one entry per CDR3 protein. The sample yields around 540,000 distinct CDR3 sequences, about 16% seen once. Source material: blood. The receptors derive from a woman in her twenties or thirties with Graves' ophthalmopathy. Each CDR3 is given with its conserved first and last residue. A D gene is named only where the DNA matches it firmly. Clone sizes are given selectively: once, few, many, or a class where the clone is expanded.

D	V	J	length	size	CDR3	DNA
.	TRBV10-1	TRBJ1-2	12	.	CASSDGREGYTF	TGCGCCAGCAGTGACGGCAGGGAAGGCTACACCTTC
TRBD1	TRBV3-1	TRBJ1-2	14	few	CASSPATGPYGYTF	TGTGCCAGCAGCCCAGCGACAGGGCCCTATGGCTACACCTTC
TRBD2	TRBV20-1	TRBJ2-3	15	.	CSAREASGSTDTQYF	TGCAGTGCTAGAGAGGCTAGCGGGAGTACAGATACGCAGTATTTT
.	TRBV12-3/TRBV12-4	TRBJ2-5	14	many	CASRPGRYQETQYF	TGTGCCAGCAGGCCAGGACGGTACCAAGAGACCCAGTACTTC
TRBD1	TRBV29-1	TRBJ2-7	16	many	CSVEVGGTANSYEQYF	TGCAGCGTTGAAGTTGGTGGGACAGCTAACTCCTACGAGCAGTACTTC
.	TRBV4-1	TRBJ2-5	15	many	CASSQDEGFGETQYF	TGCGCCAGCAGCCAAGATGAGGGCTTTGGAGAGACCCAGTACTTC
.	TRBV6-5	TRBJ1-1	15	few	CASSYPERGNTEAFF	TGTGCCAGCAGTTACCCCGAACGAGGGAACACTGAAGCTTTCTTT
.	TRBV6-1	TRBJ2-7	18	.	CASSEALTRTYLPYEQYF	TGTGCCAGCAGTGAAGCCTTGACAAGGACATACCTCCCCTACGAGCAGTACTTC
.	TRBV5-5	TRBJ1-1	14	few	CASSLSPGPVEAFF	TGTGCCAGCAGCTTGTCTCCGGGACCGGTTGAAGCTTTCTTT
.	TRBV3-1	TRBJ2-4	17	many	CASSPQRHMIAKNIQYF	TGTGCCAGCAGCCCCCAGCGACATATGATAGCCAAAAACATTCAGTACTTC
TRBD1	TRBV6-1	TRBJ2-7	14	.	CASSDNRGSYEQYF	TGTGCCAGCAGTGACAACAGGGGCTCCTACGAGCAGTACTTC
.	TRBV30	TRBJ2-5	10	.	CAWELETQYF	TGTGCCTGGGAATTAGAGACCCAGTACTTC
.	TRBV13	TRBJ1-6	16	many	CASSQVTDFNNSPLHF	TGTGCCAGCAGCCAAGTCACTGACTTCAATAATTCACCCCTCCACTTT
TRBD2	TRBV4-2	TRBJ2-7	16	many	CASSQEAGGKLDEQYF	TGTGCCAGCAGCCAAGAAGCGGGGGGAAAACTGGACGAGCAGTACTTC
TRBD1	TRBV24-1	TRBJ1-5	13	few	CATSEPGGSPQHF	TGTGCCACCAGTGAGCCAGGGGGGAGCCCCCAGCATTTT
.	TRBV30	TRBJ1-2	14	many	CACEDTTASYGYTF	TGTGCCTGTGAGGACACGACAGCGTCTTATGGCTACACCTTC
.	TRBV6-6	TRBJ1-2	17	few	CASSYLSRKKRNYGYTF	TGTGCCAGCAGTTACTTGTCGAGAAAAAAACGTAACTATGGCTACACCTTC
TRBD1	TRBV20-1	TRBJ2-1	15	few	CSASGGESSYNEQFF	TGCAGTGCTTCAGGGGGAGAAAGCTCCTACAATGAGCAGTTCTTC
.	TRBV28	TRBJ2-3	17	.	CASSLGRDLGSRDTQYF	TGTGCCAGCAGTTTAGGCCGGGACCTCGGAAGTAGAGATACGCAGTATTTT
.	TRBV12-3/TRBV12-4	TRBJ2-7	14	few	CASRRHGSTYEQYF	TGTGCCAGCAGGAGACACGGCTCTACCTACGAGCAGTACTTC
.	TRBV30	TRBJ1-5	15	few	CAWRQGRYSNQPQHF	TGTGCCTGGAGGCAGGGGAGATATAGCAATCAGCCCCAGCATTTT
TRBD1	TRBV19	TRBJ2-1	14	few	CASNPGQLVGEQFF	TGTGCCAGTAACCCGGGACAGTTGGTGGGTGAGCAGTTCTTC
.	TRBV15	TRBJ2-6	21	.	CATSRVGPRAGYGSGANVLTF	TGTGCCACCAGCAGAGTAGGGCCGCGGGCAGGTTACGGCTCTGGGGCCAACGTCCTGACTTTC
.	TRBV27	TRBJ2-3	13	many	CASIRSGTDTQYF	TGTGCCAGCATAAGATCGGGAACAGATACGCAGTATTTT
.	TRBV6-2/TRBV6-3	TRBJ2-3	16	.	CASSSDSGDRGDTQYF	TGTGCCAGCAGTTCCGATAGCGGAGACCGAGGAGATACGCAGTATTTT
TRBD1	TRBV4-2	TRBJ1-5	17	few	CASSREMGQSSNQPQHF	TGTGCCAGCAGCCGGGAGATGGGACAGTCTAGCAATCAGCCCCAGCATTTT
.	TRBV3-1	TRBJ2-7	16	many	CASRISLGGGNYEQYF	TGTGCCAGCAGGATATCGTTGGGGGGAGGTAACTACGAGCAGTACTTC
TRBD1	TRBV18	TRBJ1-4	15	many	CASSSGIGTGEKLFF	TGTGCCAGCTCATCTGGGATAGGGACAGGTGAAAAACTGTTTTTT
.	TRBV2	TRBJ1-5	16	.	CASSERTEHSNQPQHF	TGTGCCAGCAGTGAGCGGACAGAACATAGCAATCAGCCCCAGCATTTT
TRBD2	TRBV28	TRBJ2-7	16	many	CASSLFDLAGIVEQYF	TGTGCCAGCAGTTTATTTGATCTAGCGGGAATTGTCGAGCAGTACTTC
.	TRBV29-1	TRBJ2-7	12	.	CSVVGGYYEQYF	TGCAGCGTTGTCGGTGGATATTACGAGCAGTACTTC
.	TRBV5-1	TRBJ2-7	11	few	CASRLQYEQYF	TGCGCCAGCAGACTACAGTACGAGCAGTACTTC
.	TRBV4-3	TRBJ2-1	15	.	CASSQDPTDYNEQFF	TGCGCCAGCAGCCAAGATCCGACAGACTACAATGAGCAGTTCTTC
.	TRBV29-1	TRBJ1-2	13	.	CSVDVTDIYGYTF	TGCAGCGTTGATGTGACAGACATTTATGGCTACACCTTC
.	TRBV20-1	TRBJ2-3	15	many	CSAYLDRRFTDTQYF	TGCAGTGCCTATTTAGACAGGAGGTTCACAGATACGCAGTATTTT
.	TRBV15	TRBJ2-7	15	few	CATSRGDLTEQKQYF	TGTGCCACCAGCAGAGGGGATTTGACAGAGCAGAAGCAGTACTTC
.	TRBV6-9	TRBJ2-2	15	.	CASSYPGQNTGELFF	TGTGCCAGCAGTTACCCGGGACAGAACACCGGGGAGCTGTTTTTT
.	TRBV19	TRBJ1-1	11	.	CASSIRYEAFF	TGTGCCAGTAGTATACGGTATGAAGCTTTCTTT
.	TRBV15	TRBJ2-7	12	.	CATSPGLYEQYF	TGTGCCACCAGCCCCGGGTTGTACGAGCAGTACTTC
TRBD1	TRBV20-1	TRBJ1-1	12	many	CSAVQGDTEAFF	TGCAGTGCTGTACAGGGGGACACTGAAGCTTTCTTT
TRBD2	TRBV6-2/TRBV6-3	TRBJ2-3	15	few	CASSYGGLATDTQYF	TGTGCCAGCAGCTACGGAGGACTAGCAACAGATACGCAGTATTTT
.	TRBV16	TRBJ1-1	15	few	CASSHGTGLNTEAFF	TGTGCCAGCAGCCATGGAACAGGATTGAACACTGAAGCTTTCTTT
.	TRBV7-8	TRBJ1-1	15	few	CASSLEQGGSTEAFF	TGTGCCAGCAGCTTAGAACAGGGAGGGAGCACTGAAGCTTTCTTT
.	TRBV5-1	TRBJ2-7	16	many	CASSLGMASVMREQYF	TGCGCCAGCAGCTTGGGTATGGCTAGCGTAATGAGGGAGCAGTACTTC
.	TRBV7-2	TRBJ2-4	15	many	CASRPNRVAKNIQYF	TGTGCCAGCAGGCCCAACAGGGTAGCCAAAAACATTCAGTACTTC
.	TRBV19	TRBJ1-2	15	few	CASSIALGTAYGYTF	TGTGCCAGTAGTATCGCCCTCGGGACGGCCTATGGCTACACCTTC
TRBD2	TRBV11-2	TRBJ2-7	16	.	CAGSLGTSGKLYEQYF	TGTGCCGGCAGCCTCGGGACTAGCGGGAAACTCTACGAGCAGTACTTC
TRBD2	TRBV4-1	TRBJ2-1	17	many	CASSQDRLAGNYNEQFF	TGCGCCAGCAGCCAAGATCGACTAGCGGGGAACTACAATGAGCAGTTCTTC
.	TRBV29-1	TRBJ2-7	11	.	CSGGRGGEQYF	TGCAGTGGGGGGCGAGGGGGCGAGCAGTACTTC
.	TRBV7-2	TRBJ1-6	14	few	CASSQTGSLSPLHF	TGTGCCAGCAGCCAAACAGGGTCTCTTTCACCCCTCCACTTT
TRBD1	TRBV7-2	TRBJ1-1	15	many	CASSPIRGRVTEAFF	TGTGCCAGCAGCCCAATCAGGGGGCGAGTCACTGAAGCTTTCTTT
.	TRBV7-8	TRBJ1-3	14	.	CASSQQISGNTIYF	TGTGCCAGCAGTCAGCAGATCTCTGGAAACACCATATATTTT
.	TRBV6-2/TRBV6-3	TRBJ2-7	15	.	CASSFGPRSSYEQYF	TGTGCCAGCAGTTTTGGACCGCGGAGCTCCTACGAGCAGTACTTC
TRBD2	TRBV5-1	TRBJ2-3	17	few	CASSLGLAGSSTDTQYF	TGCGCCAGCAGCTTGGGACTAGCGGGGTCTAGCACAGATACGCAGTATTTT
.	TRBV11-3	TRBJ2-2	14	.	CASSERGKSGELFF	TGTGCCAGCAGCGAACGGGGGAAGAGCGGGGAGCTGTTTTTT
.	TRBV24-1	TRBJ2-3	11	.	CATSAGGKQYF	TGTGCCACCAGTGCCGGTGGCAAGCAGTATTTT